The subject of this entry is one T cell receptor (beta chain). Which antigen it targets is not known. Nothing much larger sits one base from this clone, and base qualities are not available. This entry comes from a study of blood T cell repertoires in COVID-19 (dated by TCRdb to 2018 to 2020). Describing the broader study: Samples covering the acute and convalescent phases of COVID-19 were provided by collaborators in the United States, Italy and Spain. The prospective study material was composed of cDNA or gDNA derived from T cells, B-cell-depleted T cells, or PBMCs. The dataset comprised deeply sampled blood TCRbeta repertoires from subjects exposed to, actively infected with, or recovered from COVID-19. The repertoires were released in a freely available public database meant as a resource for research on the immune response to SARS-CoV-2. Samples were obtained from the ongoing ImmuneRACE study (first 160 participants) and from about 1,300 subjects provided by 6 global collaborators. Nearly every sample came with metadata listing a de-identified subject ID, COVID-19 status, age in years and sex. HLA class I and class II types, where available, came from metadata supplied by the sample provider rather than from assay-based typing. On the study overall, not on this receptor specifically: The quantity of clinical and demographic metadata differed by source and by participant and was supplied without curation.

TCRbeta CDR3 regions were amplified from genomic DNA using the immunoSEQ Assay, a bias-controlled multiplex PCR. The authors' analysis ran thus. Within the assay, amplification of reference gene primers was used to estimate how many nucleated cells each sample contained. To quantify the absolute abundance of each unique TCRbeta CDR3 rearrangement, sequence reads were collapsed and filtered. For each sample, productive Simpson clonality was calculated as the square root of Simpson's diversity index across productive rearrangements. Sourced from immuneACCESS, this table was stored by TCRdb with only in-frame sequences that have V and J called. A share of the clones is absent; for the studies checked, an unresolved V gene accounts for under half, and the remainder has no known explanation. The V and J calls and clone size were taken over from that table, and D and trimming were inferred from the DNA. This sample holds about 140,000 clones; roughly 76% were observed only once. More than 8.5% of the sample goes to the ten largest clones.

Whole blood was collected in K2EDTA tubes by collaborating institutions according to the institutions' own protocols. For TCRbeta analysis, collaborator samples were shipped as frozen whole blood, as isolated PBMCs, or as DNA extracted from either sample type. Its CDR3 holds 15 amino acids, cysteine through phenylalanine. Only the CDR3 DNA is retained, 45 bases long and in frame from the first base. From the germline V gene (reference sequence), CDR1 is SGHKS and CDR2 is YYEKEE. Clipping removes 4 bases from V and 7 bases from J, with 7 as the unmatched junction base count. The chain is encoded by TRBV5-5 joined to TRBJ1-6; the junction holds 8 bases that match TRBD1. The sequencing input was peripheral blood. The clonotype comes from a woman in her forties or fifties with active or convalescent COVID-19. DNA sequence: TGTGCCAGCAGCCCGGCCTGGACAGGGAATTCACCCCTCCACTTT. The translation is CASSPAWTGNSPLHF.